This TCR beta chain was sequenced during a study of blood T cell repertoires in COVID-19. Study-wide background: T cells, B-cell-depleted T cells, or PBMCs supplied cDNA or gDNA.

V lost 1 base and J 1 base, leaving 17 bases between the germline ends. From germline, CDR1 is MGHRA and CDR2 YSYEKL. This CDR3 region has 17 residues. During active infection, Seattle patients enrolled and were then monitored through disease. Original data processing: Estimation of nucleated cell counts relied on the amplification of reference gene primers. The method was immunoSEQ multiplex PCR; TCRdb's version includes in-frame clones alone and lacks a portion of them. V and J calls and clone size are as listed in that table; D and trimming were resolved from the DNA. The sample has 300,000 to 400,000 clones, about 88% seen once.

Sequencing was performed on peripheral blood. The chain combines TRBV4-1 with TRBJ2-7; D call uncertain. This receptor was taken from a woman aged 70-85 years with COVID-19, enrolled during active disease. The DNA for the CDR3 is TGCGCCAGCAGCCAAGTTAGCAGCCCGCGGAATTCCTACGAGCAGTACTTC. Its protein product is CASSQVSSPRNSYEQYF.